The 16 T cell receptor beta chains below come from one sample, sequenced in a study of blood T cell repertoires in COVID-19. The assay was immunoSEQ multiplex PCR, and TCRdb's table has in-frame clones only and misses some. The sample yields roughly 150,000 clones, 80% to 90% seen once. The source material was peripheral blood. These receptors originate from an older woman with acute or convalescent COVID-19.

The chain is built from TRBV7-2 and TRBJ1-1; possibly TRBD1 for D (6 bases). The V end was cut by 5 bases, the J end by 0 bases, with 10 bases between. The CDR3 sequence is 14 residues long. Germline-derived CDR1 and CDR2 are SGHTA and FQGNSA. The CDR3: CASSIQGMNTEAFF. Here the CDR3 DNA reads TGTGCCAGCAGCATACAGGGCATGAACACTGAAGCTTTCTTT.

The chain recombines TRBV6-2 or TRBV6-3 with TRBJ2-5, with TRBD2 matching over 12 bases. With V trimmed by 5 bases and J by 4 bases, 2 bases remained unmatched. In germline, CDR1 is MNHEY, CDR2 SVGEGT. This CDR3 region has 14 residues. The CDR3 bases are TGTGCCAGCAGTGGACTAGCGGGGAGAGAGACCCAGTACTTC. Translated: CASSGLAGRETQYF.

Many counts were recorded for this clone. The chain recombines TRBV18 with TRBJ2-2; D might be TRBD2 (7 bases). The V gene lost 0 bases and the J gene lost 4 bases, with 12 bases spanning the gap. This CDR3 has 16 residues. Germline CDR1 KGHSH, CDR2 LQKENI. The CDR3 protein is CASSPPGGPVTGELFF. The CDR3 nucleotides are TGTGCCAGCTCACCACCGGGGGGGCCAGTCACCGGGGAGCTGTTTTTT.

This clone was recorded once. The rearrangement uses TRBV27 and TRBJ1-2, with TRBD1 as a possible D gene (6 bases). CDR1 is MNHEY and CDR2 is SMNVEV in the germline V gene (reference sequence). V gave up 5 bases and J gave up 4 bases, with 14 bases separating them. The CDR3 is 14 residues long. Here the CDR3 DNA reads TGTGCCAGCAGTAAACGGGACACCCGCTATGGCTACACCTTC. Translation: CASSKRDTRYGYTF.

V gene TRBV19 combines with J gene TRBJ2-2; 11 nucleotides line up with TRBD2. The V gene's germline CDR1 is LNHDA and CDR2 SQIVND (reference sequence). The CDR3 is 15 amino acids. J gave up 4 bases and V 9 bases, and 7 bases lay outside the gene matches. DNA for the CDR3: TGTGCCAGCGGAGCTAGCGGGGGGACCACCGGGGAGCTGTTTTTT. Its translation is CASGASGGTTGELFF.

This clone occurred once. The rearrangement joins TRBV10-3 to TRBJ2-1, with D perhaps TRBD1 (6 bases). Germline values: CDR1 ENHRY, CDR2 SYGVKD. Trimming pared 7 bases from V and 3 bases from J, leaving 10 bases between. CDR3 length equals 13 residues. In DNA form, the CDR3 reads TGTGCCATCAATGGGGACAACTACAATGAGCAGTTCTTC. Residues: CAINGDNYNEQFF.

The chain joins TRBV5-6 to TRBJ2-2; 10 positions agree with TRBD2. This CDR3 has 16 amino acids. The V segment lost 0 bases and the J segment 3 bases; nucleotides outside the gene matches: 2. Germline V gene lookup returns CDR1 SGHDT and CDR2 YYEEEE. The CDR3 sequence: CASSLAAGGYTGELFF. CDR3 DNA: TGTGCCAGCAGCTTGGCAGCGGGGGGGTACACCGGGGAGCTGTTTTTT.

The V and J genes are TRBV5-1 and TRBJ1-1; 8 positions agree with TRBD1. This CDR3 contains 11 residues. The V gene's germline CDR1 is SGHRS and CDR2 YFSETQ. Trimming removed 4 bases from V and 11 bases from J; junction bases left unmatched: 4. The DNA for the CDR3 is TGCGCCAGCAGCGGACAGGGAGAGGCTTTCTTT. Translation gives CASSGQGEAFF. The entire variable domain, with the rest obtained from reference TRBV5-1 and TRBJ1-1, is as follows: KAGVTQTPRYLIKTRGQQVTLSCSPISGHRSVSWYQQTPGQGLQFLFEYFSETQRNKGNFPGRFSGRQFSNSRSEMNVSTLELGDSALYLCASSGQGEAFFGQGTRLTVV.

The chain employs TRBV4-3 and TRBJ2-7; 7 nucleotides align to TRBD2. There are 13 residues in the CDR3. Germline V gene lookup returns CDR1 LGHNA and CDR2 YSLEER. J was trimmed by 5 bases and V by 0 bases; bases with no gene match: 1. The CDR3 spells CASSQEGGNEQYF. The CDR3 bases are TGCGCCAGCAGCCAAGAGGGGGGGAACGAGCAGTACTTC.

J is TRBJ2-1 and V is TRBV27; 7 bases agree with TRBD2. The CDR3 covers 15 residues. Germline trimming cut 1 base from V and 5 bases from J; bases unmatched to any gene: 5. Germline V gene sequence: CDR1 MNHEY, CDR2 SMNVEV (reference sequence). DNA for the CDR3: TGTGCCAGCAGTTTATGGTCTAGCGGAGACAATGAGCAGTTCTTC. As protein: CASSLWSSGDNEQFF.

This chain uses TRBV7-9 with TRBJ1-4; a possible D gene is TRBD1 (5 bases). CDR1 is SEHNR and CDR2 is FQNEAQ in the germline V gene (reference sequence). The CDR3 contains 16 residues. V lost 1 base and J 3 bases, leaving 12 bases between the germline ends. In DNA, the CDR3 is TGTGCCAGCAGCTTAGTGACCGGGGGAGCTAATGAAAAACTGTTTTTT. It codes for CASSLVTGGANEKLFF. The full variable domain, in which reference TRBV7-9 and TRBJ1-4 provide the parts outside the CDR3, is DTGVSQNPRHKITKRGQNVTFRCDPISEHNRLYWYRQTLGQGPEFLTYFQNEAQLEKSRLLSDRFSAERPKGSFSTLEIQRTEQGDSAMYLCASSLVTGGANEKLFFGSGTQLSVL.

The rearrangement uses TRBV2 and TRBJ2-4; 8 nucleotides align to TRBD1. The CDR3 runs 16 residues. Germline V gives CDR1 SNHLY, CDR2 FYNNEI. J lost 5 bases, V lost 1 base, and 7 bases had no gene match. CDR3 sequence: CASSEVIGQGENIQYF. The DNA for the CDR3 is TGTGCCAGCAGTGAAGTAATTGGACAGGGCGAAAACATTCAGTACTTC.

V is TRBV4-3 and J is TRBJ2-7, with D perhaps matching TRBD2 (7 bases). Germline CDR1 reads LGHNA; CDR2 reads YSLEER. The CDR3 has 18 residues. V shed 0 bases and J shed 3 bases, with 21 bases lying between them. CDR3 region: CASSQDWAGASTNYEQYF. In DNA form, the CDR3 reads TGCGCCAGCAGCCAAGATTGGGCGGGGGCTTCGACGAACTACGAGCAGTACTTC.

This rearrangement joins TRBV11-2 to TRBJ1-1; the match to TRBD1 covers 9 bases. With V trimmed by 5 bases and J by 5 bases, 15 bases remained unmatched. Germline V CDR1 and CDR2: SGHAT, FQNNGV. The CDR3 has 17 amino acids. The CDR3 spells CASSPRGPGTGTTEAFF. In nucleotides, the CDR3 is TGTGCCAGCAGCCCCCGCGGTCCCGGGACAGGGACTACTGAAGCTTTCTTT.

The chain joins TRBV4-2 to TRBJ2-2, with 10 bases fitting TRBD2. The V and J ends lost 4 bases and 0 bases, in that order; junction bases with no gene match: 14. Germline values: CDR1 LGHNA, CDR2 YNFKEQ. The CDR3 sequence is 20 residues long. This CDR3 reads CASSRKGPLAGDSNTGELFF. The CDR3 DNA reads TGTGCCAGCAGCCGAAAGGGTCCGCTAGCGGGGGATTCGAACACCGGGGAGCTGTTTTTT.

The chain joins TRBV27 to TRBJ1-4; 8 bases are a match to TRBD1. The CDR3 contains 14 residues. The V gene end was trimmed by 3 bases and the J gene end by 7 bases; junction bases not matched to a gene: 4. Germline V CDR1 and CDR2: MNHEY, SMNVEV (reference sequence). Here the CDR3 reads CASSLTGVGEKLFF. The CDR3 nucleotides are TGTGCCAGCAGTTTGACAGGGGTGGGTGAAAAACTGTTTTTT.